This entry concerns a single T cell receptor beta chain. This clone's antigen is unknown. Base qualities are missing; no much larger clone stands one base away. Libraries were built with PCR. TCRdb shows the sequencer as Illumina HiSeq 2500. Molecular barcoding was employed in the preparation of TCR libraries, with unique molecular identifiers being used to normalize TCRbeta repertoire quantification. Starting from the raw public reads, TCRdb applied fastp trimming at Q25, assembled clones with MiXCR and retained in-frame beta chains. All rows with the same CDR3 protein become a single entry with the most common DNA and genes. Across this sample there are about 440,000 distinct CDR3 sequences, with 43% seen only once. About 30% of the sample goes to the ten largest clones. Trimming leaves V shorter by 0 bases and J shorter by 0 bases, with the junction holding 6 bases beyond the gene matches. The CDR3 spans 17 residues, from the cysteine through the phenylalanine. Only the CDR3 region is kept as DNA, spanning 51 bases read in frame from base 1. CDR1 is given as SGHRS and CDR2 as YFSETQ, both from the germline V gene.

The data stem from a study of T-cell reconstitution after alpha-beta-depleted transplantation in children (dated by TCRdb to the mid-2010s). About the study as a whole: Using TCR repertoire profiling, the study quantitatively followed how T-cell immune reconstitution unfolded in children after TCRalphabeta/CD19-depleted allogeneic hematopoietic cell transplantation.

Reading the label with the study, this specimen's treatment or condition is: allogeneic hematopoietic cell transplantation with graft depleted of TCRalphabeta T cells and CD19 B cells. The transplant recipients were children given TCRalphabeta/CD19-depleted allogeneic hematopoietic cell grafts. The study at large found these results: In some patients, the high TCRbeta diversity seen at day 60 was put down to recipient T cells and intrathymic progenitors that had survived conditioning. About two months after transplant, the apparently early recovery of alphabetaT-cell counts reportedly depended on just several hundred clones that had expanded rapidly and came from non-depleted graft cells. The frequencies of hyperexpanded clones fell over the following months, and after one year, T-cell counts and TCRbeta diversity were mostly attributed to newly produced T cells.

The receptor's source is a girl aged 2-9 years with aplastic anemia, due to receive a stem cell transplant. The chain links TRBV5-1 with TRBJ2-1; 7 junctional bases match TRBD2. The material sequenced was PBMCs, taken before TCRalphabeta/CD19-depleted stem cell transplant. In nucleotide form, the sequence is TGCGCCAGCAGCTTGGCCCCCACTAGCGTCTCCTACAATGAGCAGTTCTTC. Translation gives CASSLAPTSVSYNEQFF.